This paragraph reports one T cell receptor (beta chain). This CDR3 region has 15 residues. Trimming removed 9 bases from V and 4 bases from J; junction bases left unmatched: 14. Germline loops: CDR1 MGHDK, CDR2 SYGVNS. For CDR3 and TCR beta VDJ profiling, genomic DNA was the template used. TCRdb reprocessed the reads via MiXCR and lists one record per CDR3 protein. The data show tens of thousands of distinct CDR3 sequences, roughly three quarters seen once. The data belong to a study of CD8+CD57+ T cells in acquired aplastic anemia. This rearrangement joins TRBV25-1 to TRBJ2-7; TRBD2 agrees at 8 bases. This TCR was sampled from a human donor in good health, serving as a control. Sequenced material: sorted CD4+, CD8+, or CD8+CD57+ T cells (not recorded which) from PBMCs. CDR3 DNA: TGTGCCAGTACGAGCGGGGGAACTACATATTACGAGCAGTACTTC. This translates into CASTSGGTTYYEQYF.